A single sample is the source of the 24 T cell receptor beta chains below, sequenced in a study of T cell repertoires in cytomegalovirus infection. No antigen has been assigned to these receptors. From the reads, TCRdb called clonotypes with MiXCR, one entry per CDR3 protein. The profile shows about 570,000 distinct CDR3 sequences, about 39% of them singletons. The input for sequencing was cultured PBMCs, taken from culture after CMV antigen stimulation. These receptors all come from a human donor in good health (CMV status not recorded). Some clones in this sample may be carry-over from other donors' samples.

The chain links TRBV20-1 to TRBJ2-7; tentatively, D is TRBD2 (5 bases). Germline CDR1 DFQATT, CDR2 SNEGSKA (reference sequence). This CDR3 spans 14 amino acids. With 2 bases removed from V and 3 bases from J, the gap between germline ends came to 14 bases. The CDR3 DNA reads as TGCAGTGCTAGAAAAACGAGGGAGTTCTACGAGCAGTACTTC. Its translation is CSARKTREFYEQYF.

This clonotype was recorded a few times. The DNA is omitted, as the CDR3 cannot be located on it reliably, and the CDR3 follows TCRdb's listing. This rearrangement joins TRBV6-5 to TRBJ2-7; TRBD1, the table's D call, was not compared with the DNA. CDR1 is MNHEY, CDR2 SVGAGI, per germline. The CDR3 contains 14 residues when both ends are counted. CDR3 sequence reads: CASSSSGQVESVYF.

This clonotype showed up just a few times. The genes are TRBV7-2 and TRBJ2-1, with 9 nucleotides matching TRBD1. The CDR3 spans 14 residues. Unmatched junction bases numbered 6, after V lost 5 bases and J lost 7 bases. Germline V gene data show CDR1 as SGHTA and CDR2 as FQGNSA. The CDR3 DNA reads as TGTGCCAGCAGCCCGAGACAGGGGGAAAATGAGCAGTTCTTC. Translation gives CASSPRQGENEQFF.

This clonotype was recorded many times. The chain recombines TRBV7-2 with TRBJ1-5; 9 bases line up with TRBD1. The V gene's germline CDR1 is SGHTA and CDR2 FQGNSA. V gave up 5 bases and J gave up 1 base; unmatched junction bases: 3. The CDR3 runs 15 residues. The CDR3 region is CASSMDRGSNQPQHF. CDR3 DNA sequence: TGTGCCAGCAGCATGGACAGGGGAAGCAATCAGCCCCAGCATTTT.

This clonotype was picked up a small number of times. J is TRBJ2-1 and V is TRBV6-6; D remains unclear. V lost 6 bases, J lost 5 bases, and 11 bases lay in between. Per the germline V gene, CDR1 is MNHNY and CDR2 is SVGAGI (reference sequence). This CDR3 has 13 amino acids. The DNA of the CDR3 is TGTGCCAGCAGCCATACACTCGACAATGAGCAGTTCTTC. Amino acid sequence: CASSHTLDNEQFF.

V and J are TRBV4-1 and TRBJ2-3; perhaps TRBD2 as D (5 bases). CDR1 is MGHRA and CDR2 is YSYEKL in the germline V gene. V was cut by 4 bases and J by 1 base, with 15 bases left in between. The CDR3 sequence is 16 residues long. The CDR3 DNA reads as TGCGCCAGCAGCCTCCAAGGGAGCGTTGGCACAGATACGCAGTATTTT. Translating gives CASSLQGSVGTDTQYF.

The chain couples TRBV5-1 to TRBJ2-2; 9 bases align to TRBD1. Per germline, CDR1 SGHRS and CDR2 YFSETQ. V was pared by 4 bases and J by 6 bases, with 10 bases of the junction left unmatched. This CDR3 spans 16 amino acids. CDR3 nucleotide sequence: TGCGCCAGCAGCAAGACCGGGACAGGGCTTTCCGGGGAGCTGTTTTTT. Translated: CASSKTGTGLSGELFF.

This clonotype was counted only a few times. V is TRBV20-1 and J is TRBJ2-4; D may match TRBD1 or TRBD2 (5 bases each). Germline V gene data show CDR1 as DFQATT and CDR2 as SNEGSKA (reference sequence). V was pared by 6 bases and J by 4 bases, with 16 bases between. The CDR3 runs to 14 residues. The CDR3 sequence is CSAQADGTKNIQYF. The CDR3 bases are TGCAGTGCCCAAGCGGACGGGACGAAAAACATTCAGTACTTC.

V gene TRBV20-1 combines with J gene TRBJ2-3, with D unclear. Per germline, CDR1 DFQATT and CDR2 SNEGSKA (reference sequence). The CDR3 extends over 11 amino acids. Trimming cost V 3 bases and J 5 bases, with 6 bases left between them. CDR3: CSASPEDTQYF. The CDR3 DNA sequence: TGCAGTGCTAGTCCCGAAGATACGCAGTATTTT.

This chain links TRBV5-6 with TRBJ1-1; 7 nucleotides line up with TRBD1. CDR3 length equals 14 residues. Germline assignment: CDR1 SGHDT and CDR2 YYEEEE. V trimming: 2 bases; J trimming: 6 bases; junction bases outside the gene matches: 7. The DNA for the CDR3 is TGTGCCAGCAGCTTAATAGAGGGGACAGCTGAAGCTTTCTTT. Encoded protein: CASSLIEGTAEAFF.

This clonotype was seen only a few times. This chain uses TRBV7-2 with TRBJ1-6, with D perhaps TRBD1 (6 bases). CDR1 and CDR2 (germline): SGHTA, FQGNSA. V lost 1 base, J lost 13 bases, and 17 bases lay in between. The CDR3 totals 15 residues. The CDR3 sequence: CASSLDGQGSVPLHF. CDR3 nucleotides: TGTGCCAGCAGCTTAGACGGGCAGGGGTCTGTTCCCCTCCACTTT.

This chain joins TRBV6-2 or TRBV6-3 and TRBJ1-6, with TRBD1 as a possible D gene (6 bases). Germline-derived CDR1 and CDR2 are MNHEY and SVGEGT. Trimming removed 2 bases from V and 10 bases from J, with 15 bases in between. This CDR3 has 15 amino acids. The DNA of the CDR3 is TGTGCCAGCAGTTACCCCAGGGGCCTTTCGTCACCCCTCCACTTT. Amino acids: CASSYPRGLSSPLHF.

In this sample, this clonotype turned up a few times. The chain combines TRBV28 with TRBJ1-5; the D gene is possibly TRBD1 (6 bases). V lost 4 bases to trimming and J lost 7 bases, with 20 bases between them. The germline V gene has CDR1 MDHEN and CDR2 SYDVKM. The CDR3 extends over 16 amino acids. The CDR3 reads CASSYWGRQAGQPQHF. The CDR3 bases are TGTGCCAGCAGTTATTGGGGCAGACAGGCGGGCCAGCCCCAGCATTTT.

In its sample, this clonotype was seen many times. The J gene is TRBJ1-5, the V gene TRBV7-2; a weak D match, TRBD1 (5 bases). The germline V and J ends were trimmed by 5 bases and 8 bases, with 19 bases remaining between them. The germline V gene encodes CDR1 SGHTA and CDR2 FQGNSA. The CDR3 contains 15 residues. This chain's CDR3 is CASSPRGPSEEPQHF. The CDR3 nucleotides read TGTGCCAGCAGCCCGAGGGGCCCTAGTGAGGAGCCCCAGCATTTT.

The chain is built from TRBV7-2 and TRBJ1-1; D is unclear. Looked up from germline, CDR1 is SGHTA and CDR2 is FQGNSA. V lost 2 bases and J 1 base, leaving 11 bases between the germline ends. This CDR3 is built from 15 residues. CDR3 nucleotides: TGTGCCAGCAGCTTACTTAAGGTTGAGAACACTGAAGCTTTCTTT. Amino acids: CASSLLKVENTEAFF.

In this sample, this clonotype turned up a few times. V usage is TRBV12-3 or TRBV12-4 and J usage is TRBJ1-4, with D perhaps matching TRBD1 (5 bases). The germline V and J ends were trimmed by 8 bases and 7 bases, with 14 bases remaining between them. CDR3 size: 13 residues. CDR3 sequence (DNA): TGTGCCAGCGGCCGGGACTTTGGTGAAAAACTGTTTTTT. It specifies CASGRDFGEKLFF.

The CDR3 DNA follows: TGCAGTGCCGGGGACTCTGGGGCCAACGTCCTGACTTTC. This codes for CSAGDSGANVLTF. This chain links TRBV20-1 with TRBJ2-6; D possibly corresponds to TRBD2 (5 bases). The CDR3 length is 13 residues. Trimming removed 6 bases from V and 0 bases from J, with 6 bases in between. CDR1 DFQATT and CDR2 SNEGSKA come from the germline V gene (reference sequence).

The rearrangement links TRBV7-6 to TRBJ1-1; D remains unclear. The germline V and J ends were trimmed by 1 base and 4 bases, with 7 bases remaining between them. From germline, CDR1 is SGHVS and CDR2 FNYEAQ. This CDR3 contains 13 residues. In DNA, the CDR3 is TGTGCCAGCAGCTTAGTTGCCTTCACTGAAGCTTTCTTT. Translating it yields CASSLVAFTEAFF.

The chain employs TRBV7-2 and TRBJ1-2; TRBD1 might be the D (6 bases). Germline CDR1 is SGHTA and CDR2 is FQGNSA. V was shortened by 2 bases and J by 6 bases, with 10 bases between the two germline ends. The CDR3 runs to 13 residues. The CDR3 sequence is CASSLRQGHGYTF. The CDR3 bases are TGTGCCAGCAGCTTAAGGCAGGGGCATGGCTACACCTTC.

The chain carries TRBV7-2 and TRBJ2-7; TRBD1 is a possible D gene (8 bases). The CDR3 is 14 amino acids. Between the trimmed V and J ends, which lost 5 bases and 4 bases, there was a span of 15 bases. Per the germline V gene, CDR1 is SGHTA and CDR2 is FQGNSA. CDR3 in amino acids: CASSRDRGGYEQYF. The CDR3 coding sequence is TGTGCCAGCAGCCGCGACAGGGGAGGGTACGAGCAGTACTTC.

In its sample, this clonotype was seen a few times. V and J are TRBV7-2 and TRBJ2-2, with TRBD2 matching over 11 bases. This CDR3 is 16 amino acids long. Germline CDR1 reads SGHTA; CDR2 reads FQGNSA. With 4 bases clipped from V and 3 bases from J, the junction kept 4 bases outside the gene matches. CDR3 DNA: TGTGCCAGCAGCTCACGGACTAGCGGGTACACCGGGGAGCTGTTTTTT. Translation gives CASSSRTSGYTGELFF.

The rearrangement joins TRBV6-2 or TRBV6-3 to TRBJ2-1; 9 bases fit TRBD1. Germline V gene sequence: CDR1 MNHEY, CDR2 SVGEGT. The V and J ends lost 7 bases and 8 bases, in that order; junction bases with no gene match: 18. The CDR3 spans 17 residues. CDR3 in amino acids: CASNPGQGTQVQDEQFF. DNA of the CDR3: TGTGCCAGCAATCCGGGACAGGGTACCCAAGTCCAGGATGAGCAGTTCTTC.

The genes are TRBV6-2 or TRBV6-3 and TRBJ2-3, with D possibly being TRBD1 (5 bases). From germline, CDR1 is MNHEY and CDR2 SVGEGT. Trimming stripped 4 bases from V and 5 bases from J, with 10 bases between. This CDR3 is 13 amino acids long. The CDR3 bases are TGTGCCAGCAGTTCCGGACACTTAGATACGCAGTATTTT. Translation: CASSSGHLDTQYF.

The chain combines TRBV5-5 with TRBJ2-7; weak D call: TRBD1 (6 bases). V lost 4 bases and J 4 bases, leaving 18 bases between the germline ends. The CDR3 spans 15 residues. The germline gives CDR1 SGHKS, CDR2 YYEKEE (reference sequence). CDR3 amino acids: CASSLINRVDYEQYF. CDR3 sequence (DNA): TGTGCCAGCAGCCTTATAAACAGGGTGGATTACGAGCAGTACTTC. The full variable domain, rest sourced from reference TRBV5-5 and TRBJ2-7, is DAGVTQSPTHLIKTRGQQVTLRCSPISGHKSVSWYQQVLGQGPQFIFQYYEKEERGRGNFPDRFSARQFPNYSSELNVNALLLGDSALYLCASSLINRVDYEQYFGPGTRLTVT.